The T cell receptor (beta chain) under discussion was sequenced for a study of T cells in Graves' hyperthyroidism and ophthalmopathy. Using RNA transcripts as the source, TCR beta CDR3 regions were amplified. During a first-round RT-PCR of the TCR CDR3, the HTBI primer set was used. TCRdb fed the multiplex PCR reads into MiXCR, producing one record per CDR3 protein. The sample lists approximately 590,000 distinct CDR3 sequences, 15% to 19% occurring once. This clonotype occurred many times. V dropped 4 bases and J dropped 11; count of bases not matched to a gene: 7. Germline loops: CDR1 SGHRS, CDR2 YFSETQ. The length of the CDR3 is 12 residues.

This chain uses TRBV5-1 with TRBJ1-1; 8 bases fit TRBD1. The clonotype comes from a woman in her thirties with Graves' hyperthyroidism. Sequencing was performed on blood. The CDR3 sequence is CASSGRQGSAFF. The CDR3 coding sequence is TGCGCCAGCAGCGGCCGACAGGGGAGCGCTTTCTTT.